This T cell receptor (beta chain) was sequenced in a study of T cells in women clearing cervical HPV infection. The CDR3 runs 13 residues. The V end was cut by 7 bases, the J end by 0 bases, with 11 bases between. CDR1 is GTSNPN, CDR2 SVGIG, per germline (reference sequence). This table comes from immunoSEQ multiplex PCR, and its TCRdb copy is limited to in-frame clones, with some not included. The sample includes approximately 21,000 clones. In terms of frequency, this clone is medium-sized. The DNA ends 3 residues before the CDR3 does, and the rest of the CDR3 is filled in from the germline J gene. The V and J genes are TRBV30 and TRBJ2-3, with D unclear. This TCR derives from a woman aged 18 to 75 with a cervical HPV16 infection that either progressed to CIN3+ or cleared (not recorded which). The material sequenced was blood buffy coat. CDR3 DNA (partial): TGTGCCTTTAGCCATAGAAGCACAGATACG. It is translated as CAFSHRSTDT. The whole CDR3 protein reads CAFSHRSTDTQYF.